A selection of T cell receptor beta chains follows, all from one sample in a study of radiotherapy plus CTLA-4 blockade in lung cancer. Profiling relied on immunoSEQ multiplex PCR, and the TCRdb table lists in-frame clones only, not all of them. This table has nearly 110,000 clones, approximately 81% appearing once. Sample: peripheral blood, taken from a patient treated with radiotherapy plus ipilimumab. These receptors were collected from a human donor with non-small cell lung cancer that progressed on radiotherapy plus ipilimumab. Some clones in this sample may be carry-over from other donors' samples. Both conserved end residues are part of each CDR3.

J gene: TRBJ2-5; V gene: TRBV12-5; CDR3 protein: CASGREGAETQYF
J gene: TRBJ2-7; V gene: TRBV2; CDR3 protein: CASAGQGPSYEQYF
J gene: TRBJ2-2; V gene: TRBV30; CDR3 protein: CAWSLAWGELFF
J gene: TRBJ2-2; V gene: TRBV10-3; CDR3 protein: CAISEVSSGGPTGELFF
J gene: TRBJ1-5; V gene: TRBV6-5; CDR3 protein: CASSDRATNQPQHF
J gene: TRBJ2-7; V gene: TRBV19; CDR3 protein: CASSIGTGGEQYF
J gene: TRBJ2-6; V gene: TRBV19; CDR3 protein: CASNSLGAGANVLTF
J gene: TRBJ2-1; V gene: TRBV6-1; CDR3 protein: CASSAITRLSSNEQFF
J gene: TRBJ2-5; V gene: TRBV7-2; CDR3 protein: CASSLGVASGGVAQYF
J gene: TRBJ2-2; V gene: TRBV4-3; CDR3 protein: CASSQFRPSDRKIYNTGELFF
J gene: TRBJ2-1; V gene: TRBV18; CDR3 protein: CASSPPHRPYNEQFF
J gene: TRBJ1-6; V gene: TRBV28; CDR3 protein: CASSLIPGGKFRSYNSPLHF
J gene: TRBJ2-7; V gene: TRBV7-9; CDR3 protein: CASSLGTSSYEQYF
J gene: TRBJ2-7; V gene: TRBV19; CDR3 protein: CASSIGYEQYF
J gene: TRBJ2-7; V gene: TRBV25-1; CDR3 protein: CASGSGGDIYEQYF
J gene: TRBJ2-1; V gene: TRBV7-2; CDR3 protein: CASSRPSGGKNEQFF
J gene: TRBJ2-7; V gene: TRBV5-1; CDR3 protein: CASSLVAITYEQYF
J gene: TRBJ2-3; V gene: TRBV7-6; CDR3 protein: CASSPFRTSRTDTQYF
J gene: TRBJ2-3; V gene: TRBV4-1; CDR3 protein: CASSHPWGGLRTDTQYF
J gene: TRBJ1-1; V gene: TRBV9; CDR3 protein: CASKPEWGGTEAFF
J gene: TRBJ2-7; V gene: TRBV2; CDR3 protein: CASISGTTYEQYF
J gene: TRBJ2-3; V gene: TRBV28; CDR3 protein: CASSLGGGTDTQYF
J gene: TRBJ2-7; V gene: TRBV10-1; CDR3 protein: CASSPRPGQGPLYEQYF
J gene: TRBJ1-2; V gene: TRBV20-1; CDR3 protein: CSAGGPYGYTF
J gene: TRBJ2-1; V gene: TRBV4-1; CDR3 protein: CASSQDSSSYNEQFF
J gene: TRBJ1-1; V gene: TRBV11-2; CDR3 protein: CASSSRTEMTEAFF
J gene: TRBJ2-3; V gene: TRBV7-9; CDR3 protein: CASSSPLGQGGNTDTQYF
J gene: TRBJ2-7; V gene: TRBV28; CDR3 protein: CASSLLGQGTPYEQYF
J gene: TRBJ2-7; V gene: TRBV11-2; CDR3 protein: CASSSDRISLGNEQYF
J gene: TRBJ2-7; V gene: TRBV20-1; CDR3 protein: CSYGVPPEQYF
J gene: TRBJ1-5; V gene: TRBV21-1; CDR3 protein: CASSKDPGAWYSNQPQHF
J gene: TRBJ2-3; V gene: TRBV28; CDR3 protein: CASRSWGEGLADTQYF
J gene: TRBJ2-1; V gene: TRBV27; CDR3 protein: CASRLGAYGSYNEQFF
J gene: TRBJ2-7; V gene: TRBV18; CDR3 protein: CASSPPGAYEQYF
J gene: TRBJ2-6; V gene: TRBV28; CDR3 protein: CASSLMGTGANVLTF
J gene: TRBJ1-1; V gene: TRBV27; CDR3 protein: CASNMRGTTEAFF
J gene: TRBJ2-1; V gene: TRBV9; CDR3 protein: CASSVSAGGLYNEQFF
J gene: TRBJ2-7; V gene: TRBV9; CDR3 protein: CASSRTPMMGGGEQYF